Below, one TCR beta chain is given with its context. It lacks a known antigen. Base quality data are lacking; no much larger clone is found one base away. Library construction relied on the immunoSEQ multiplex PCR assay. For the multiplex PCR, a mixture combining 60 forward primers for TCR Vbeta segments and 13 reverse primers for TCR Jbeta segments was used. A multiplex PCR assay on genomic DNA amplified the CDR3 region of rearranged TCR beta genes. The Illumina HiSeq System was used to sequence the amplified TCR beta libraries as 87-base-pair reads. In the source study's methods: A later analysis tallied some 79 million unique TCR beta chains across the approximately 670 repertoires, and some 10 million of those chains were shared by two or more donors. Raw reads were error-corrected and collapsed into unique sequences by a nearest-neighbor algorithm in which closely related sequences were merged to remove PCR and sequencing errors. Alignment of CDR3 sequences to IMGT reference sequences was used to assign V, D and J gene segments. Each retained sequence needed at least a six-nucleotide match to both a V gene segment and a J gene segment. A rearrangement counted as productive if the CDR3 had no stop codons and remained in frame with V and J, and every other rearrangement counted as non-productive. CDR3 was defined by IMGT convention, running from the second conserved V-encoded cysteine to the conserved J-encoded phenylalanine. The earlier analysis of more than 450 of the donors excluded sequences that lacked an unambiguous match to a single V gene segment. In an earlier analysis of around 590 of the donors, a V segment was called functional when productive rearrangements were above 56.7%, and segregating when the standard deviation between donors exceeded 5%. A statistical classification framework was built to diagnose cytomegalovirus status from the catalog of TCR beta chain sequences. V and J gene assignment, in a later analysis, came from comparing TCR nucleotide sequences with IMGT/GENE-DB human TR gene sequences. The TCRdist pipeline was used in a later analysis to assign CDR3 sequences and most-parsimonious VDJ recombination scenarios. A later analysis defined each TCR beta chain by its CDR3 amino acid sequence plus V-gene family, and excluded reads lacking a unique V-gene family. To address suspected cross-contamination and a sequencing artifact, a later analysis removed 592 highly shared, low-generation-probability nucleotide sequences. For each public chain, a later analysis derived a clonal expansion index from normalized ranks of inferred template counts within each repertoire. Generation probabilities in a later analysis came from a VDJ recombination model fitted to out-of-frame rearrangements, and those results were checked against IGoR. In a later analysis, TCR-TCR, TCR-HLA and TCR-CMV co-occurrence was scored with hypergeometric tests, and a repertoire-size bias correction was applied to TCR pairs. To estimate false discovery rates, a later analysis permuted the HLA or CMV assignments 20 times. In a later analysis, co-occurring TCRs were grouped with DBSCAN, and TCRdist sequence similarity was added when clustering was performed within HLA-allele-positive subsets. Repertoires with fewer than 30,000 or more than 120,000 public chains were left out of co-occurrence clustering, as were four to six repertoires with anomalous nucleotide sharing. TCRdb provides this immuneACCESS table in a form limited to in-frame rearrangements. Some clones are lacking; in checked studies, under half of them reflect an unresolved V gene, and why the rest are absent is not known. V and J calls and clone size are those listed in that table; D and trimming were worked out from the DNA. The sample table lists over 70,000 clones, under 85% of them with a count of one. 1.4% of the sample goes to the ten largest clones.

The data belong to a study of cytomegalovirus exposure and HLA in healthy donors (dated by TCRdb to 2016 to 2017). Background on the whole study: An earlier analysis of roughly 570 of the donors reported 276 Gb of sequence data and 117 million unique TCR beta sequences obtained from around 170 million T cells. An early release that covered about 600 HLA-typed donors contained about 300 gigabases of sequencing data and some 87 million unique TCR sequences. The study aimed to test whether signatures of past pathogen exposure could be identified by cataloging public T cell receptors. About five DR-DQ haplotypes were treated as single units for association and clustering because of strong linkage in the cohort. Donor age, sex, ethnicity and CMV serostatus were compiled together with the repertoire data. All discovery cohort repertoires had been generated using a single sequencing platform. Across approximately 400 genotyped donors of the cohort, an average of roughly 230,000 unique TCR beta nucleotide sequences per donor were sequenced, and approximately 19% of those sequences were non-productive. Typing coverage differed by locus: A, B, C, DRB1 and DQB1 were typed in about 620-630 donors, DQA1 in 522, DPA1 in 600 to 610, and DPB1 in around 440. To predict cytomegalovirus infection status, the study brought together high-throughput TCR immunosequencing, statistical association of individual TCRs with disease status, and machine learning. Both class I and class II loci were covered by HLA typing, at four-digit resolution. Using immunosequencing, the study profiled T cell repertoires from around 670 subjects and related those repertoires to cytomegalovirus serostatus. In a later analysis, previously published TCR beta repertoires from about 670 donors were re-analyzed and high-resolution HLA genotyping was added so that TCR occurrence patterns could be studied. An earlier analysis of approximately 580 of the donors used high-throughput TCR beta sequencing to judge whether each TCR beta V gene segment behaved as functional or pseudogenic. Of the approximately 400 genotyped donors, approximately 83% fell in the genetic ancestry cluster associated with self-reported Caucasian donors. Rather than drawing on any new phenotypic data, the later analysis identified candidate immune exposures from TCR beta sequences and the way those sequences occurred across donors. In addition to the first cohort of roughly 670 subjects, a separate validation cohort of 120 different subjects was used. Genome-wide SNP genotypes for about 65% of the 666 donors were used in a later genetic analysis, which treated that subset as a discovery cohort.

The full study reports these points: According to a later analysis, most CMV-associated TCR beta chains appeared to be HLA-restricted, and the HLA associations seemed to be driven largely by CMV exposure. The earlier analysis of a few hundred of the donors excluded roughly 17 rarely observed V segments, including chromosome 9 orphons, because counts were too low. Compared with the 666-donor mean, donors in an Asian-associated ancestry cluster had fewer N-insertions in productive TCRs, according to a later genetic analysis. A later analysis associated 15,000 or so TCR beta sequences with specific HLA alleles at a false discovery rate of 0.05. Most TCR sequences were seen in very few donors, while some public TCRs were found in many individuals. Sequencing depth was assumed to be roughly uniform across donors in the presence/absence analyses, though that assumption may not hold. HLA typing was unavailable for some donors at each locus, so association tests used only the typed subset. Correlated functional status among segregating V segments might reflect linkage disequilibrium, but an unknown experimental factor could not be ruled out. A later analysis found that HLA-associated TCR beta chains were more clonally expanded and had lower generation probabilities than equally common non-associated chains. A cluster of highly shared sequence variants was judged likely to represent a technical artifact of the sequencing pipeline. An association between a missense DCLRE1C variant and V-gene and J-gene trimming of TCR beta chains was found in a later genetic analysis and replicated in an independent cohort. It was suggested by the authors that the approach could potentially be generalized to other disease states and immunological phenotypes. CMV serostatus was the only immune exposure information available for the cohort. This cohort had only TCR beta chains sequenced, and the lack of alpha or paired-chain data limited which features could be detected. The classifier was reported to diagnose cytomegalovirus status with high specificity and sensitivity in both the original and validation cohorts. In the study, 150 to 200 TCR beta chains were listed as associated with cytomegalovirus. A few of the identified cytomegalovirus-associated TCR beta chains were confirmed in vitro to be specific for cytomegalovirus antigens. A further reported finding was that TCR beta sequences accurately predicted the HLA-A and HLA-B alleles for most subjects in the first cohort. According to a later analysis, parvovirus B19, influenza, CMV and Epstein-Barr virus appeared linked to several top co-occurrence clusters. In a later analysis, TCR association rates were found to vary across HLA loci, with the most associated TCRs seen for DRB1 alleles and the fewest for HLA-C alleles. Assigning TCR associations to individual alleles was difficult when HLA alleles, especially DR and DQ, strongly co-occurred. Broadly in line with IMGT annotations, most TCR beta V segments showed up in productive rearrangements about 87% or about 30% of the time in an earlier analysis of around 550 of the donors.

The cohort comprised some 700 healthy bone marrow donors. At the time of sampling, every cohort member was nominally healthy, though immune exposures that went unrecorded were likely present. The donor was CMV seronegative and was included in the group of hundreds of seronegative cohort members. A peripheral blood sample was collected from each donor, and TCR beta sequencing was performed on peripheral blood mononuclear cells. The Qiagen DNeasy Blood Extraction Kit was used to extract genomic DNA from the blood cell samples. The receptor's source is a male donor in good health and CMV-seronegative. Sequences were obtained from PBMCs.

The bases read TGTGCCAGCAGCGGACAGGGGGCCGTTGGCTACACCTTC. It translates to CASSGQGAVGYTF. This chain joins TRBV5-6 to TRBJ1-2, and TRBD1 matches 11 of the central bases. The CDR3 runs 13 residues from the cysteine to the phenylalanine. Of the read, only the CDR3 DNA is kept; its 39 bases are in frame from base 1. From V the trimming removes 4 bases and from J it removes 7 bases, while the gene matches leave 3 bases of the junction unaccounted for. The germline V gene supplies CDR1 SGHDT and CDR2 YYEEEE. With the rest looked up from the reference TRBV5-6 and TRBJ1-2 genes rather than sequenced, the full variable domain is DAGVTQSPTHLIKTRGQQVTLRCSPKSGHDTVSWYQQALGQGPQFIFQYYEEEERQRGNFPDRFSGHQFPNYSSELNVNALLLGDSALYLCASSGQGAVGYTFGSGTRLTVV.